This passage covers 30 T cell receptor beta chains from one sample sequenced in a study of T cell responses to AZD1222 COVID-19 vaccine. Generated by immunoSEQ multiplex PCR, the TCRdb table keeps only in-frame clones and is missing some. The sample gives roughly 160,000 clones, 88% of which show up once; roughly 5% is in the top ten. The sequencing used peripheral blood, collected on day 0 of AZD1222 vaccination. These receptors originate from an adult in good health.

This clone was counted only a few times. The genes are TRBV28 and TRBJ2-7; D gene uncertain. This CDR3 has 14 residues. In germline, CDR1 is MDHEN, CDR2 SYDVKM. V lost 10 bases and J lost 3, with 19 bases in between. CDR3 nucleotide sequence: TGTGCCACCTACTCTGTTAGCCCGGGCTACGAGCAGTACTTC. Protein sequence: CATYSVSPGYEQYF.

The chain is built from TRBV2 and TRBJ1-5; D is unresolved. Germline loops: CDR1 SNHLY, CDR2 FYNNEI. The CDR3 is made up of 15 amino acids. Between the trimmed V and J ends, which lost 2 bases and 6 bases, there was a span of 14 bases. CDR3 protein: CASSEMVSRGQPQHF. The CDR3 DNA follows: TGTGCCAGCAGTGAAATGGTCAGTCGGGGTCAGCCCCAGCATTTT.

The DNA of the CDR3 is TGTGCCAGCAGCGCGGACAGGGTGAACACTGAAGCTTTCTTT. This encodes CASSADRVNTEAFF. The chain uses TRBV7-8 and TRBJ1-1, with TRBD1 identical over 8 bases. From germline, CDR1 is SGHVS and CDR2 FQNEAQ. V was pared by 5 bases and J by 0 bases, with 2 bases of the junction left unmatched. The CDR3 length is 14 residues.

V usage is TRBV29-1 and J usage is TRBJ2-1; no firm D call. The V gene lost 4 bases and the J gene lost 5 bases, with 6 bases spanning the gap. CDR1 is SQVTM and CDR2 is ANQGSEA in the germline V gene. The CDR3 spans 11 residues. The CDR3 sequence: CSVGPNNEQFF. DNA of the CDR3: TGCAGCGTTGGCCCAAACAATGAGCAGTTCTTC.

The chain uses TRBV10-3 and TRBJ2-7; the D is unclear. The CDR3 loop spans 14 amino acids. Trimming removed 2 bases at V and 0 bases at J, with 8 bases between. Germline CDR1 and CDR2: ENHRY and SYGVKD. The CDR3 region has the DNA TGTGCCATCAGTGAGGGTCAGGACTCCTACGAGCAGTACTTC. Protein product: CAISEGQDSYEQYF.

The rearrangement joins TRBV6-5 to TRBJ1-2; a possible D gene is TRBD1 (5 bases). Germline V CDR1 and CDR2: MNHEY, SVGAGI. The CDR3 consists of 15 residues. Deletions cut 6 bases from V and 7 bases from J, with 21 bases between. CDR3 nucleotides: TGTGCCAGCAGCCGAACCTTACCCGGGGGTGGTGGCTACACCTTC. This gives the protein CASSRTLPGGGGYTF.

J is TRBJ1-5 and V is TRBV6-1; the D is unclear. Germline V CDR1 and CDR2: MNHNS, SASEGT. The CDR3 loop spans 16 amino acids. V lost 1 base to trimming and J lost 5 bases, with 15 bases between them. The CDR3 DNA reads as TGTGCCAGCAGTGAAGTGGGAGGGAGCGGGTATCAGCCCCAGCATTTT. It codes for CASSEVGGSGYQPQHF.

The chain employs TRBV10-1 and TRBJ1-5; 10 bases align to TRBD1. This CDR3 contains 17 residues. Germline assignment: CDR1 WNHNN and CDR2 SYGVQD (reference sequence). The V gene end was trimmed by 8 bases and the J gene end by 1 base; junction bases not matched to a gene: 11. In nucleotides, the CDR3 is TGCGCCAGCGATAACCGGGACAGGGGTCGAAGCAATCAGCCCCAGCATTTT. It is translated as CASDNRDRGRSNQPQHF.

The chain combines TRBV10-3 with TRBJ2-7, with D possibly TRBD1 on 5 matching bases. In germline, CDR1 is ENHRY, CDR2 SYGVKD. V lost 6 bases and J lost 7, with 16 bases in between. The CDR3 has 13 residues. Here the CDR3 DNA reads TGTGCCATCAGCATGGCAGGGATGGAGGAGCAGTACTTC. This sequence encodes CAISMAGMEEQYF.

V gene TRBV21-1 combines with J gene TRBJ1-5; the DNA was not used to check the table's D call, TRBD1. TRBV21-1 is given as a pseudogene. CDR3 length: 12 residues. CDR3 coding DNA: TGTGCCAGCAGCACCCCTAGGGGGCCCCAGCATTTT. Amino acid sequence: CASSTPRGPQHF.

The chain couples TRBV19 to TRBJ1-5, with a possible D match to TRBD1 (5 bases). This CDR3 has 15 residues. The germline V gene encodes CDR1 LNHDA and CDR2 SQIVND (reference sequence). Trimming stripped 3 bases from V and 5 bases from J, with 14 bases between. This CDR3 reads CASSIRVGGDQPQHF. The CDR3 region has the DNA TGTGCCAGTAGTATCCGAGTTGGGGGGGATCAGCCCCAGCATTTT. Filled out from reference TRBV19 and TRBJ1-5, the complete variable domain reads DGGITQSPKYLFRKEGQNVTLSCEQNLNHDAMYWYRQDPGQGLRLIYYSQIVNDFQKGDIAEGYSVSREKKESFPLTVTSAQKNPTAFYLCASSIRVGGDQPQHFGDGTRLSIL.

V is TRBV6-5 and J is TRBJ1-5, with D uncertain. The CDR3 is 13 residues long. CDR1 MNHEY and CDR2 SVGAGI come from the germline V gene. Trimming removed 6 bases from V and 4 bases from J, with 10 bases in between. The CDR3 nucleotides are TGTGCCAGCAGGGGTAGGGTAAATCAGCCCCAGCATTTT. This sequence encodes CASRGRVNQPQHF.

In this sample, this clone turned up once. This sequence joins TRBV19 and TRBJ2-1; TRBD2 might be the D (5 bases). CDR1 is LNHDA, CDR2 SQIVND, per germline (reference sequence). This CDR3 has 20 amino acids. V was shortened by 4 bases and J by 3 bases, with 28 bases between the two germline ends. CDR3 amino acids: CASSKRAVGRAPALYNEQFF. The CDR3 coding sequence is TGTGCCAGTAGTAAACGGGCGGTCGGGCGGGCCCCAGCCCTCTACAATGAGCAGTTCTTC.

The chain uses TRBV11-2 and TRBJ2-7; D gene unclear. Germline loops: CDR1 SGHAT, CDR2 FQNNGV. Trimming shortened V by 1 base and J by 0 bases, and 10 bases separated the two germline ends. This CDR3 spans 15 amino acids. CDR3: CASSLGYSNSYEQYF. DNA of the CDR3: TGTGCCAGCAGCTTAGGTTACAGCAACTCCTACGAGCAGTACTTC.

The chain combines TRBV5-6 with TRBJ1-1; D gene unclear. Trimming took off 4 bases at V and 2 bases at J, with 9 bases between the two ends. This CDR3 spans 13 amino acids. The germline V gene encodes CDR1 SGHDT and CDR2 YYEEEE. CDR3 sequence reads: CASSPPSNTEAFF. In DNA, the CDR3 is TGTGCCAGCAGCCCACCCTCCAACACTGAAGCTTTCTTT. The whole variable domain, remainder taken from reference TRBV5-6 and TRBJ1-1, is DAGVTQSPTHLIKTRGQQVTLRCSPKSGHDTVSWYQQALGQGPQFIFQYYEEEERQRGNFPDRFSGHQFPNYSSELNVNALLLGDSALYLCASSPPSNTEAFFGQGTRLTVV.

The chain's CDR3 is CASRSLAGVYNEQFF. The CDR3 DNA follows: TGTGCCAGCAGATCACTAGCGGGAGTCTACAATGAGCAGTTCTTC. The J gene is TRBJ2-1, the V gene TRBV2, with 11 bases fitting TRBD2. Germline CDR1 is SNHLY and CDR2 is FYNNEI. The CDR3 covers 15 residues. The trim removed 6 bases at V and 3 bases at J, leaving 4 bases unmatched.

As DNA, the CDR3 is TGTGCCAGCATGGCACGGACGACAGAAAAACTGTTTTTT. It encodes CASMARTTEKLFF. V is TRBV2 and J is TRBJ1-4; no definite D call. CDR3 length: 13 amino acids. V lost 7 bases and J 8 bases, leaving 14 bases between the germline ends. Germline assignment: CDR1 SNHLY and CDR2 FYNNEI.

The rearrangement uses TRBV5-6 and TRBJ1-1; D uncertain. This CDR3 region has 13 residues. Trimming removed 0 bases from V and 7 bases from J, with 10 bases in between. From germline, CDR1 is SGHDT and CDR2 YYEEEE. The CDR3 sequence is CASSLGTGIEAFF. CDR3 sequence (DNA): TGTGCCAGCAGCTTGGGGACGGGGATTGAAGCTTTCTTT. The full variable domain, in which reference TRBV5-6 and TRBJ1-1 provide the parts outside the CDR3, is DAGVTQSPTHLIKTRGQQVTLRCSPKSGHDTVSWYQQALGQGPQFIFQYYEEEERQRGNFPDRFSGHQFPNYSSELNVNALLLGDSALYLCASSLGTGIEAFFGQGTRLTVV.

V and J are TRBV19 and TRBJ1-1; D remains ambiguous. The CDR3 extends over 16 amino acids. Trimming removed 5 bases at V and 0 bases at J, with 16 bases between. Looked up from germline, CDR1 is LNHDA and CDR2 is SQIVND (reference sequence). CDR3 in amino acids: CASSLVHRMMNTEAFF. The CDR3 DNA sequence: TGTGCCAGTAGTCTGGTCCACCGGATGATGAACACTGAAGCTTTCTTT. Full variable domain (outside the CDR3, taken from reference TRBV19 and TRBJ1-1): DGGITQSPKYLFRKEGQNVTLSCEQNLNHDAMYWYRQDPGQGLRLIYYSQIVNDFQKGDIAEGYSVSREKKESFPLTVTSAQKNPTAFYLCASSLVHRMMNTEAFFGQGTRLTVV.

This clone was observed a few times. The genes are TRBV7-9 and TRBJ1-4; 7 bases are shared with TRBD1. Looked up from germline, CDR1 is SEHNR and CDR2 is FQNEAQ (reference sequence). V shed 5 bases, J shed 3 bases, and the junction held 6 bases outside the gene matches. The CDR3 has 15 amino acids. This chain's CDR3 is CASSARQGSNEKLFF. In DNA form, the CDR3 reads TGTGCCAGCAGCGCAAGACAGGGCTCTAATGAAAAACTGTTTTTT.

The chain employs TRBV2 and TRBJ2-2; D gene unclear. V lost 6 bases and J lost 3, with 14 bases in between. CDR3 length: 15 residues. Germline V gene sequence: CDR1 SNHLY, CDR2 FYNNEI. This CDR3 reads CASRRYGPYTGELFF. The CDR3 DNA reads as TGTGCCAGCAGGCGGTACGGGCCTTACACCGGGGAGCTGTTTTTT.

The V call is TRBV6-5, the J call TRBJ2-3; D is possibly TRBD2 (6 bases). Between the trimmed V and J ends, which lost 8 bases and 5 bases, there was a span of 11 bases. Per the germline V gene, CDR1 is MNHEY and CDR2 is SVGAGI. There are 12 residues in the CDR3. The CDR3 DNA is TGTGCCAGCCGGGGGAAACGAGATACGCAGTATTTT. Protein: CASRGKRDTQYF.

This chain links TRBV4-1 with TRBJ2-3; D gene unclear. CDR1 and CDR2 from the germline V gene are MGHRA and YSYEKL. Trimming stripped 0 bases from V and 4 bases from J, with 8 bases between. CDR3 length: 14 residues. CDR3 protein: CASSQDSTSDTQYF. For the CDR3, the DNA is TGCGCCAGCAGCCAAGATTCGACCTCAGATACGCAGTATTTT.

The chain uses TRBV27 and TRBJ2-2; D gene uncertain. The CDR3 has 12 amino acids. V was cut by 6 bases and J by 7 bases, with 9 bases left in between. Germline V CDR1 and CDR2: MNHEY, SMNVEV (reference sequence). CDR3 region: CASSLVGGELFF. CDR3 nucleotide sequence: TGTGCCAGCAGCCTTGTCGGCGGGGAGCTGTTTTTT.

This chain links TRBV5-4 with TRBJ2-6; 10 nucleotides align to TRBD1. This CDR3 has 19 amino acids. Germline V CDR1 and CDR2: SGHNT, YYREEE (reference sequence). V lost 2 bases and J lost 3; bases outside the gene matches: 11. The CDR3: CASSFQIGTGVFGANVLTF. The CDR3 DNA reads TGTGCCAGCAGCTTTCAGATAGGGACAGGGGTTTTTGGGGCCAACGTCCTGACTTTC.

This CDR3 is CASSLIASEQFF. In DNA form, the CDR3 reads TGCGCCAGCAGCTTGATTGCGTCAGAGCAGTTCTTC. V and J are TRBV5-1 and TRBJ2-1, with D hard to call. Trimming took off 1 base at V and 10 bases at J, with 9 bases between the two ends. The CDR3 has 12 residues. CDR1 and CDR2 from the germline V gene are SGHRS and YFSETQ.

The chain carries TRBV27 and TRBJ1-5, with TRBD1 matching over 7 bases. After removal of 5 bases from V and 5 bases from J, the junction contained 12 bases not matched to a gene. The CDR3 spans 16 residues. The germline CDR1 and CDR2 sequences are MNHEY and SMNVEV (reference sequence). Here the CDR3 reads CASSHGTVWGHQPQHF. In nucleotides, the CDR3 is TGTGCCAGCAGTCATGGGACAGTTTGGGGGCATCAGCCCCAGCATTTT.

The rearrangement links TRBV9 to TRBJ2-7; 10 bases are shared with TRBD2. Per the germline V gene, CDR1 is SGDLS and CDR2 is YYNGEE. The CDR3 runs 14 residues. Trimming at V came to 2 bases and at J to 6 bases, leaving 5 bases not matched to a gene. The CDR3 DNA reads TGTGCCAGCAGCGTTGGATTAGCGGGAGGCGAGCAGTACTTC. Its protein product is CASSVGLAGGEQYF. Drawing the rest from reference TRBV9 and TRBJ2-7, the complete variable domain is DSGVTQTPKHLITATGQRVTLRCSPRSGDLSVYWYQQSLDQGLQFLIQYYNGEERAKGNILERFSAQQFPDLHSELNLSSLELGDSALYFCASSVGLAGGEQYFGPGTRLTVT.

This clone has only one observation. This sequence joins TRBV9 and TRBJ1-6; 9 bases are a match to TRBD1. V was clipped by 0 bases and J by 8 bases; unmatched bases: 9. CDR3 length: 17 amino acids. From germline, CDR1 is SGDLS and CDR2 YYNGEE. The CDR3 DNA sequence: TGTGCCAGCAGCGTAGGGGACCTTTGGGACAGGGATTCACCCCTCCACTTT. Translation: CASSVGDLWDRDSPLHF. The full variable domain, rest sourced from reference TRBV9 and TRBJ1-6, is DSGVTQTPKHLITATGQRVTLRCSPRSGDLSVYWYQQSLDQGLQFLIQYYNGEERAKGNILERFSAQQFPDLHSELNLSSLELGDSALYFCASSVGDLWDRDSPLHFGNGTRLTVT.

The rearrangement joins TRBV24-1 to TRBJ1-5; D ambiguous. Trimming removed 3 bases at V and 2 bases at J, with 10 bases between. The CDR3 consists of 15 residues. Germline CDR1 is KGHDR and CDR2 is SFDVKD. CDR3 nucleotide sequence: TGTGCCACCAGTGATCCCAGCGGAGGCAATCAGCCCCAGCATTTT. It specifies CATSDPSGGNQPQHF.